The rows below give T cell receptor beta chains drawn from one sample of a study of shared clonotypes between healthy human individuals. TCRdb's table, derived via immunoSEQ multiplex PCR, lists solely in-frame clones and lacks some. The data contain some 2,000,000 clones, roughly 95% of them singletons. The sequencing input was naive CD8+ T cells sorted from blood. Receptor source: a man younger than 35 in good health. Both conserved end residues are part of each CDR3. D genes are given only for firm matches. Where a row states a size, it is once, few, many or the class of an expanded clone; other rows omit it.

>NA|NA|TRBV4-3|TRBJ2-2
TGCGCCAGCAGCCAAGTTGGCAGTCCCACCGGGGAGCTGTTTTTT
CASSQVGSPTGELFF
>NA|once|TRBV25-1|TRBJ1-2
TGTGCCAGCAGCTACGGACAGCCACAATATGGCTACACCTTC
CASSYGQPQYGYTF
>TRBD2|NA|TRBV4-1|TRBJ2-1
TGCGCCAGCAGCCAGGAGCCCGCGGGGGGGCTCTACAATGAGCAGTTCTTC
CASSQEPAGGLYNEQFF
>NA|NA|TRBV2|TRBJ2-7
TGTGCCAGCAAAGCCGATGGGGCAGGACTGAGCTCCTACGAGCAGTACTTC
CASKADGAGLSSYEQYF
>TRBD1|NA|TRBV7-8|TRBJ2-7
TGTGCCAGCAGCGCCCCAAGGGACAGGGTTGCCTACGAGCAGTACTTC
CASSAPRDRVAYEQYF
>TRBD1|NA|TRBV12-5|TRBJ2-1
TGTGCTAGTGGTCCCGGACAGGGGCGGGATGAGCAGTTCTTC
CASGPGQGRDEQFF
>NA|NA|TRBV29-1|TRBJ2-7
TGCAGCGTTGTCGATCCCAGCGGCGAGCAGTACTTC
CSVVDPSGEQYF
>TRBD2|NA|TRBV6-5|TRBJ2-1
TGTGCCAGCAGCCGACTAGCGGGGGGATACAATGAGCAGTTCTTC
CASSRLAGGYNEQFF
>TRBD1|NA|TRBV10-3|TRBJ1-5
TGTGCCATCAGTGGGGGGACAGAGGGAGACATCAGGAATCAGCCCCAGCATTTT
CAISGGTEGDIRNQPQHF
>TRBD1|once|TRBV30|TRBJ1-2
TGTGCCTGGAGAACTCGGACAGGGGGCTATGGCTACACCTTC
CAWRTRTGGYGYTF
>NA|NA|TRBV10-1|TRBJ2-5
TGCGCCAGCAGTGAGTCTGGGGAGACCCAGTACTTC
CASSESGETQYF
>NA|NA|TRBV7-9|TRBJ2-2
TGTGCCACGGACCCGGGCACCGGGGAGCTGTTTTTT
CATDPGTGELFF